The rows below give T cell receptor beta chains drawn from one sample of a study of vaccination effects on CD4 cells after COVID-19. Generated by immunoSEQ multiplex PCR, the TCRdb table keeps only in-frame clones and is missing some. Altogether 40,000 to 50,000 clones are present, approximately 70% being singletons, with the ten largest covering 25% to 35%. These receptors' antigens are unknown. The sequencing used CD4+ T cells from PBMCs cultured with a peptide pool, collected before COVID-19 vaccination. The receptors originated from a human donor who had a prior SARS-CoV-2 infection. Each CDR3 is given with its conserved first and last residue. A D gene is named only where the DNA matches it firmly. Clone size is stated in some rows and not others, as once, few, many or a class when expanded.

>TRBV2|.|TRBJ2-1|.
CASSASRVLPTEQFF
TGTGCCAGCAGTGCGTCAAGAGTATTACCGACGGAGCAGTTCTTC
>TRBV15|.|TRBJ2-5|.
CATSTPTRRTVETQYF
TGTGCCACCAGCACCCCCACAAGAAGGACAGTCGAGACCCAGTACTTC
>TRBV7-3|TRBD2|TRBJ2-3|.
CASSPRTSGSIAGTDTQYF
TGTGCCAGCAGCCCACGGACTAGCGGGAGTATCGCTGGCACAGATACGCAGTATTTT
>TRBV19|.|TRBJ1-2|few
CASQSGRANYGYTF
TGTGCCAGTCAGAGCGGAAGGGCTAACTATGGCTACACCTTC
>TRBV6-5|.|TRBJ2-1|.
CASTRDLPYNEQFF
TGTGCCAGCACCCGGGACTTACCATACAATGAGCAGTTCTTC
>TRBV5-4|.|TRBJ2-3|few
CASSLGGAVNTDTQYF
TGTGCCAGCAGCTTGGGTGGGGCGGTGAACACAGATACGCAGTATTTT
>TRBV7-9|.|TRBJ2-1|few
CASSPSQPTPQFF
TGTGCCAGCAGCCCGAGCCAACCCACGCCCCAGTTCTTC
>TRBV27|TRBD2|TRBJ2-5|.
CASSSAGGRGLAVQETQYF
TGTGCCAGCAGCTCCGCCGGTGGCAGAGGACTAGCTGTCCAAGAGACCCAGTACTTC
>TRBV19|.|TRBJ2-3|.
CASSIGQTDTQYF
TGTGCCAGTAGTATAGGTCAGACAGATACGCAGTATTTT
>TRBV5-6|.|TRBJ1-2|.
CASSFLGPNYGYTF
TGTGCCAGCAGCTTCTTAGGACCCAACTATGGCTACACCTTC
>TRBV10-3|TRBD1|TRBJ1-2|.
CAISGTGGLSYGYTF
TGTGCCATCAGTGGGACAGGGGGCCTCAGCTATGGCTACACCTTC
>TRBV10-3|TRBD2|TRBJ2-5|.
CAISESREGQRQETQYF
TGTGCCATCAGTGAGTCGCGGGAGGGGCAGCGCCAAGAGACCCAGTACTTC
>TRBV4-2|TRBD2|TRBJ2-5|few
CASSLGVAGGGETQYF
TGTGCCAGCAGCCTTGGTGTAGCGGGGGGTGGGGAGACCCAGTACTTC
>TRBV6-5|.|TRBJ1-6|.
CAGGAGSNSPLHF
TGTGCCGGGGGGGCGGGGAGTAATTCACCCCTCCACTTT
>TRBV18|.|TRBJ2-3|.
CASSPGTSTDTQYF
TGTGCCAGCTCACCCGGGACTAGCACAGATACGCAGTATTTT
>TRBV11-3|TRBD1|TRBJ2-1|.
CASSQGVSYNEQFF
TGTGCCAGCAGCCAGGGGGTCTCCTACAATGAGCAGTTCTTC
>TRBV4-2|TRBD1|TRBJ2-2|.
CASSHRGLTGELFF
TGTGCCAGCAGCCACAGGGGGCTCACCGGGGAGCTGTTTTTT
>TRBV6-5|.|TRBJ1-3|.
CASSTGPFSGNTIYF
TGTGCCAGCAGTACGGGACCGTTCTCTGGAAACACCATATATTTT
>TRBV6-5|.|TRBJ1-3|few
CASSFGMHSGNTIYF
TGTGCCAGCAGCTTCGGAATGCACTCTGGAAACACCATATATTTT
>TRBV5-5|.|TRBJ1-1|many
CASSLEWGGGTEAFF
TGTGCCAGCAGCTTGGAATGGGGCGGGGGCACTGAAGCTTTCTTT
>TRBV12-3/TRBV12-4|.|TRBJ1-1|.
CASSLGENTEAFF
TGTGCCAGCAGTTTAGGAGAGAACACTGAAGCTTTCTTT
>TRBV30|.|TRBJ1-2|.
CAWSRLAGVGGYTF
TGTGCCTGGAGTAGGTTGGCAGGGGTAGGTGGCTACACCTTC
>TRBV18|TRBD1|TRBJ1-2|.
CASSPNRGDGYTF
TGTGCCAGCTCACCAAACAGGGGAGATGGCTACACCTTC
>TRBV7-2|TRBD2|TRBJ2-3|.
CASRRRGIGGDTQYF
TGTGCCAGCAGGAGGCGGGGGATTGGGGGGGATACGCAGTATTTT
>TRBV5-1|.|TRBJ2-3|.
CATSSGGGPPDTQYF
TGCGCCACCTCTTCTGGAGGGGGCCCTCCAGATACGCAGTATTTT
>TRBV2|TRBD1|TRBJ1-2|.
CASSELWQGDGYTF
TGTGCCAGCAGTGAGCTTTGGCAGGGGGACGGCTACACCTTC
>TRBV5-5|.|TRBJ2-2|.
CASSSETANTGELFF
TGTGCCAGCAGCTCAGAGACAGCGAACACCGGGGAGCTGTTTTTT
>TRBV2|TRBD1|TRBJ2-7|few
CASSEVKASRGRVEQYF
TGTGCCAGCAGTGAAGTCAAGGCGAGTAGGGGGCGGGTCGAGCAGTACTTC
>TRBV29-1|TRBD2|TRBJ2-1|.
CSVGTSGRYNEQFF
TGCAGCGTTGGGACTAGCGGGAGATACAATGAGCAGTTCTTC
>TRBV4-3|.|TRBJ1-1|.
CASSQVAGLNTEAFF
TGCGCCAGCAGCCAAGTGGCAGGATTGAACACTGAAGCTTTCTTT
>TRBV19|.|TRBJ1-2|.
CASSPVEPMRGYTF
TGTGCCAGTAGTCCCGTTGAACCCATGCGTGGCTACACCTTC
>TRBV6-5|TRBD1|TRBJ1-1|.
CASTETGFATEAFF
TGTGCCAGCACCGAGACAGGGTTTGCCACTGAAGCTTTCTTT
>TRBV30|TRBD1|TRBJ1-2|few
CAWTLEGRGRDGYTF
TGTGCCTGGACCCTAGAGGGCAGGGGGCGTGATGGCTACACCTTC
>TRBV7-8|TRBD1|TRBJ1-5|few
CASSPRQGVNQPQHF
TGTGCCAGCAGCCCCCGCCAGGGGGTCAATCAGCCCCAGCATTTT
>TRBV7-3|.|TRBJ2-6|.
CASSQMAGANVLTF
TGTGCCAGCAGCCAAATGGCTGGGGCCAACGTCCTGACTTTC
>TRBV7-2|TRBD2|TRBJ2-2|.
CASSWGLAGSGELFF
TGTGCCAGCAGCTGGGGACTAGCAGGATCCGGGGAGCTGTTTTTT
>TRBV27|TRBD2|TRBJ2-2|.
CASSNSGRPGELFF
TGTGCCAGCAGTAATAGCGGGAGGCCCGGGGAGCTGTTTTTT
>TRBV12-3/TRBV12-4|TRBD1|TRBJ2-2|few
CASSLQGAGELFF
TGTGCCAGCAGTCTCCAGGGGGCCGGGGAGCTGTTTTTT
>TRBV12-5|TRBD2|TRBJ2-1|.
CASGFPASGPYNEQFF
TGTGCTAGTGGTTTCCCGGCTAGCGGCCCTTACAATGAGCAGTTCTTC
>TRBV5-4|.|TRBJ1-6|few
CASSLDLGGPLGPPLHF
TGTGCCAGCAGCTTGGATCTCGGGGGGCCTCTTGGTCCGCCCCTCCACTTT
>TRBV6-1|.|TRBJ1-6|.
CASSGRARVGNSPLHF
TGTGCCAGCAGTGGTCGAGCCCGGGTTGGTAATTCACCCCTCCACTTT
>TRBV9|.|TRBJ1-2|.
CASSGRHAANYGYTF
TGTGCCAGCAGCGGTCGACACGCAGCCAACTATGGCTACACCTTC
>TRBV6-2/TRBV6-3|.|TRBJ1-6|.
CASSYYPGAYNSPLHF
TGTGCCAGCAGTTACTATCCGGGGGCCTATAATTCACCCCTCCACTTT
>TRBV6-5|TRBD1|TRBJ1-2|few
CASTQDRGLNGYTF
TGTGCCAGCACGCAAGACAGGGGGCTAAACGGCTACACCTTC
>TRBV7-2|.|TRBJ2-7|.
CASSRAGRNYEQYF
TGTGCCAGCAGCCGGGCGGGCCGAAATTACGAGCAGTACTTC
>TRBV5-4|.|TRBJ2-3|.
CASSLKADTDTQYF
TGTGCCAGCAGCTTGAAGGCGGACACAGATACGCAGTATTTT
>TRBV12-3/TRBV12-4|.|TRBJ2-3|.
CASSSGLPNTQYF
TGTGCCAGCAGTTCGGGACTCCCTAATACGCAGTATTTT
>TRBV12-3/TRBV12-4|.|TRBJ1-5|few
CASSLFNQPQHF
TGTGCCAGCAGTTTATTCAATCAGCCCCAGCATTTT
>TRBV10-3|.|TRBJ2-7|few
CAIRADGYLSYEQYF
TGTGCCATCAGAGCAGACGGATACCTTTCCTACGAGCAGTACTTC
>TRBV11-1|.|TRBJ2-3|.
CASSVSNEGTDTQYF
TGTGCCAGCAGCGTAAGTAACGAGGGCACAGATACGCAGTATTTT
>TRBV7-7|TRBD2|TRBJ2-5|few
CASSRTSGEETQYF
TGTGCTAGCAGTAGGACTAGCGGGGAGGAGACCCAGTACTTC
>TRBV5-1|.|TRBJ1-1|.
CASSLDKRELGEAFF
TGCGCCAGCAGCTTGGATAAACGGGAGCTCGGTGAAGCTTTCTTT
>TRBV7-9|.|TRBJ2-1|few
CFVGSSYNEQFF
TGCTTCGTGGGGAGCTCCTACAATGAGCAGTTCTTC
>TRBV18|.|TRBJ1-1|.
CASSQGRTTEAFF
TGTGCCAGCTCACAGGGCCGTACCACTGAAGCTTTCTTT
>TRBV6-1|.|TRBJ2-7|.
CASSDLTGLGQYF
TGTGCCAGCAGTGACCTGACCGGCCTGGGGCAGTACTTC
>TRBV19|TRBD1|TRBJ2-3|.
CASSIGTGLDTQYF
TGTGCCAGTAGTATAGGGACAGGGTTGGATACGCAGTATTTT
>TRBV18|.|TRBJ2-7|.
CASSPSSSYEQYF
TGTGCCAGCTCACCCAGTAGCTCCTACGAGCAGTACTTC
>TRBV2|.|TRBJ1-6|.
CAPLGYRGRSIGNSPLHF
TGTGCCCCCTTGGGGTATCGGGGAAGATCGATCGGTAATTCACCCCTCCACTTT
>TRBV18|.|TRBJ1-1|.
CASSPQDIRANTEAFF
TGTGCCAGCTCACCACAGGACATAAGGGCTAACACTGAAGCTTTCTTT